The present T cell receptor beta chain was sequenced within a study of shared clonotypes between healthy human individuals. The length of the CDR3 is 13 residues. Germline CDR1 reads MNHNS; CDR2 reads SASEGT. Study-wide results and caveats: Non-shared clonotypes had lower generation probabilities than clonotypes shared by all four sorted-subset donors.

Original analysis: ImmunoSEQ supplied junction-only sequences lacking quality scores, so filtering was different. Method: immunoSEQ multiplex PCR; TCRdb's copy keeps in-frame clones and lacks some. V, J and clone size were drawn from that table, and D and trimming were deduced from the DNA. The sample has 550,000 to 850,000 clones, roughly 70% seen once; the top ten hold roughly 1.7%. To note about this clone: Its antigen is not known.

Splitting the CD4+ cells yielded a CD45RA+ naive subset and a CD45RA-negative memory subset. The TCR was taken from a woman aged 25 to 39 in good health. The sequenced sample was memory CD4+ T cells sorted from blood. Subset given: CD45RA-negative fraction. This chain joins TRBV6-1 and TRBJ2-5; 9 positions agree with TRBD1. With the DNA end fitting TRBJ2-7 better, the J assignment may be wrong. The CDR3 nucleotides read TGTGCCAGCGACCGGACAGGGGTCGACGAGCAGTACTTC. Its protein product is CASDRTGVDEQYF.